Shown below are 23 T cell receptor beta chains from a single sample sequenced in a study of blood T cell repertoires in COVID-19. Using immunoSEQ multiplex PCR, the repertoire was profiled, and TCRdb retains in-frame clones only, with some absent. Of 250,000 to 350,000 clones in the sample, 65% to 85% are singletons; the top ten hold over 1.3%. The specimen was peripheral blood. The receptors come from a human donor with COVID-19, enrolled during active disease. The donor label of this sample is uncertain.

The V call is TRBV18, the J call TRBJ2-7, with 10 positions matching TRBD2. Germline lookup yields CDR1 KGHSH and CDR2 LQKENI. After removal of 0 bases from V and 1 base from J, the junction contained 6 bases not matched to a gene. The CDR3 is 17 residues long. This chain's CDR3 is CASSPPGALAGSYEQYF. In DNA, the CDR3 is TGTGCCAGCTCACCACCGGGCGCACTAGCGGGATCCTACGAGCAGTACTTC.

The V and J genes are TRBV19 and TRBJ2-7, with 9 bases aligning to TRBD2. Germline CDR1 is LNHDA and CDR2 is SQIVND (reference sequence). The junction had 8 bases not matched to a gene; V was cut back by 5 bases and J by 3 bases. This CDR3 has 15 residues. CDR3 region: CASSFRTSVFYEQYF. The CDR3 DNA reads as TGTGCCAGTAGTTTCAGGACTAGCGTTTTCTACGAGCAGTACTTC. The whole variable domain, filled in from reference TRBV19 and TRBJ2-7, reads DGGITQSPKYLFRKEGQNVTLSCEQNLNHDAMYWYRQDPGQGLRLIYYSQIVNDFQKGDIAEGYSVSREKKESFPLTVTSAQKNPTAFYLCASSFRTSVFYEQYFGPGTRLTVT.

The CDR3 protein is CASSYWPRVYF. CDR3 DNA: TGTGCCAGCAGTTACTGGCCCAGGGTCTACTTC. This chain joins TRBV6-5 and TRBJ2-7, with D tentatively TRBD1 (5 bases). Deletions cut 1 base from V and 13 bases from J, with 11 bases between. CDR3 length equals 11 residues. Germline CDR1 MNHEY, CDR2 SVGAGI.

The chain links TRBV10-3 to TRBJ1-2; a weak D match, TRBD1 (5 bases). The CDR3 totals 18 residues. Germline V gene data show CDR1 as ENHRY and CDR2 as SYGVKD. The ends were cut back, 3 bases at V and 3 bases at J, with 23 bases in the middle. This chain's CDR3 is CAISDPRDRGGVDYGYTF. CDR3 DNA sequence: TGTGCCATCAGTGATCCCCGGGACCGCGGGGGGGTCGACTATGGCTACACCTTC.

This rearrangement joins TRBV7-3 to TRBJ2-1; 8 bases map to TRBD2. Germline values: CDR1 SGHTA, CDR2 FQGTGA. The CDR3 has 17 residues. Losses at the gene ends were 5 bases for V and 9 bases for J; bases not matched to a gene: 18. CDR3 loop: CASSPSSGNQYSGEQFF. The CDR3 region has the DNA TGTGCCAGCAGCCCAAGTAGCGGGAACCAATACAGTGGTGAGCAGTTCTTC.

The V call is TRBV7-3, the J call TRBJ2-7; the D gene is possibly TRBD1 (5 bases). Germline lookup yields CDR1 SGHTA and CDR2 FQGTGA. This CDR3 is 14 amino acids long. Between the trimmed V and J ends, which lost 1 base and 3 bases, there was a span of 10 bases. The CDR3 nucleotides are TGTGCCAGCAGCTTAAGGGGCGGAGACTACGAGCAGTACTTC. Translation: CASSLRGGDYEQYF.

The chain couples TRBV30 to TRBJ1-2; D remains ambiguous. Germline V lookup: CDR1 GTSNPN, CDR2 SVGIG (reference sequence). The CDR3 extends over 13 amino acids. The ends were cut back, 2 bases at V and 2 bases at J, with 9 bases in the middle. CDR3 coding DNA: TGTGCCTGGAGTCTCTCGGTAAACTATGGCTACACCTTC. Translated: CAWSLSVNYGYTF.

The rearrangement links TRBV9 to TRBJ1-5; 7 bases fit TRBD1. The CDR3 is 15 residues long. With V trimmed by 3 bases and J by 5 bases, 8 bases remained unmatched. Germline V gene data show CDR1 as SGDLS and CDR2 as YYNGEE. This CDR3 is CASSARPGGDQPQHF. CDR3 nucleotide sequence: TGTGCCAGCAGCGCTAGGCCAGGGGGAGATCAGCCCCAGCATTTT.

The V and J genes are TRBV5-1 and TRBJ2-5; a possible D gene is TRBD1 (5 bases). CDR3 length: 14 residues. V was cut by 0 bases and J by 5 bases, with 11 bases left in between. Germline assignment: CDR1 SGHRS and CDR2 YFSETQ. Here the CDR3 DNA reads TGCGCCAGCAGCTTGGCGGGCCCAGGGGAGACCCAGTACTTC. Protein: CASSLAGPGETQYF.

The chain employs TRBV28 and TRBJ1-5; 7 nucleotides align to TRBD1. The V and J ends lost 6 bases and 3 bases, in that order; junction bases with no gene match: 11. Germline CDR1 MDHEN, CDR2 SYDVKM. The CDR3 contains 16 residues. This CDR3 reads CASSKARTGYNQPQHF. The CDR3 DNA reads TGTGCCAGCAGCAAAGCCCGGACAGGCTACAATCAGCCCCAGCATTTT.

The chain carries TRBV28 and TRBJ1-6, with unresolved D. The CDR3 contains 15 residues. Trimming took off 7 bases at V and 9 bases at J, with 19 bases between the two ends. Germline CDR1 is MDHEN and CDR2 is SYDVKM. DNA for the CDR3: TGTGCCAGCACACAGTCCAAAAGATATGGTTCACCCCTCCACTTT. This translates into CASTQSKRYGSPLHF. Drawing the rest from reference TRBV28 and TRBJ1-6, the complete variable domain is DVKVTQSSRYLVKRTGEKVFLECVQDMDHENMFWYRQDPGLGLRLIYFSYDVKMKEKGDIPEGYSVSREKKERFSLILESASTNQTSMYLCASTQSKRYGSPLHFGNGTRLTVT.

The DNA of the CDR3 is TGTGCCAGCAGCTCTTTGTCGACAGGCGAGCAGTACTTC. Its protein is CASSSLSTGEQYF. The rearrangement joins TRBV4-2 to TRBJ2-7; perhaps TRBD1 as D (6 bases). Germline values: CDR1 LGHNA, CDR2 YNFKEQ. Trimming pared 5 bases from V and 6 bases from J, leaving 14 bases between. The CDR3 runs 13 residues.

J is TRBJ2-3 and V is TRBV29-1, with 7 bases matching TRBD1. Trimming cost V 5 bases and J 0 bases; bases outside gene matches: 5. CDR1 is SQVTM, CDR2 ANQGSEA, per germline. The CDR3 covers 14 residues. Here the CDR3 reads CSVLGRGSTDTQYF. The DNA of the CDR3 is TGCAGCGTTTTGGGCAGGGGGAGCACAGATACGCAGTATTTT.

The CDR3 is CASSLWREVPDTQYF. CDR3 DNA: TGTGCCAGCAGCTTATGGCGGGAGGTCCCAGATACGCAGTATTTT. This chain connects TRBV7-2 to TRBJ2-3; 8 bases match TRBD2. The CDR3 totals 15 residues. V trimming: 2 bases; J trimming: 4 bases; junction bases outside the gene matches: 5. The germline gives CDR1 SGHTA, CDR2 FQGNSA.

This clone has a handful of counts. V and J are TRBV18 and TRBJ2-3; weak D call: TRBD1 (5 bases). Germline V gives CDR1 KGHSH, CDR2 LQKENI. V gave up 6 bases and J gave up 3 bases, with 10 bases separating them. The CDR3 spans 13 residues. The CDR3: CASSTDRTDTQYF. CDR3 nucleotide sequence: TGTGCCAGCTCTACTGACAGAACAGATACGCAGTATTTT.

This chain links TRBV7-8 with TRBJ2-5; no clear D gene. The V gene lost 2 bases and the J gene lost 5 bases, with 12 bases spanning the gap. The CDR3 is 14 amino acids. Germline CDR1 SGHVS, CDR2 FQNEAQ. Here the CDR3 reads CASSLRNTAETQYF. The CDR3, as DNA: TGTGCCAGCAGCTTAAGAAATACAGCCGAGACCCAGTACTTC.

The genes are TRBV20-1 and TRBJ2-4, with TRBD2 identical over 9 bases. Germline values: CDR1 DFQATT, CDR2 SNEGSKA (reference sequence). This CDR3 comprises 20 residues. Germline trimming cut 3 bases from V and 1 base from J; bases unmatched to any gene: 19. The CDR3 reads CSASNHWGGRASEAKNIQYF. The CDR3 region has the DNA TGCAGTGCTAGTAATCACTGGGGCGGGAGGGCCTCGGAGGCCAAAAACATTCAGTACTTC.

The chain recombines TRBV6-5 with TRBJ1-1; 7 bases match TRBD1. CDR1 and CDR2 from the germline V gene are MNHEY and SVGAGI. The junction had 4 bases not matched to a gene; V was cut back by 6 bases and J by 0 bases. This CDR3 is 14 amino acids long. Written as DNA, the CDR3 is TGTGCCAGCAGATTGGGACAGCTGAACACTGAAGCTTTCTTT. Encoded protein: CASRLGQLNTEAFF.

V usage is TRBV7-3 and J usage is TRBJ2-5; weak D call: TRBD2 (6 bases). Germline V lookup: CDR1 SGHTA, CDR2 FQGTGA. The CDR3 is made up of 14 amino acids. Trimming removed 0 bases at V and 7 bases at J, with 12 bases between. For the CDR3, the DNA is TGTGCCAGCAGCTTAACTCCGTCCGGGGGGACCCAGTACTTC. This gives the protein CASSLTPSGGTQYF. Full variable domain (remainder filled in from reference TRBV7-3 and TRBJ2-5): GAGVSQTPSNKVTEKGKYVELRCDPISGHTALYWYRQSLGQGPEFLIYFQGTGAADDSGLPNDRFFAVRPEGSVSTLKIQRTERGDSAVYLCASSLTPSGGTQYFGPGTRLLVL.

The table lists this clone with a few counts. The chain employs TRBV5-4 and TRBJ2-3, with 10 positions matching TRBD1. The CDR3 contains 15 residues. V dropped 2 bases and J dropped 2; count of bases not matched to a gene: 2. Germline lookup yields CDR1 SGHNT and CDR2 YYREEE (reference sequence). The CDR3 DNA reads TGTGCCAGCAGCTTAGACAGGGGGCCCACAGATACGCAGTATTTT. Its protein is CASSLDRGPTDTQYF.

The sample holds a few counts of this clone. The V gene is TRBV24-1, the J gene TRBJ1-1, with D perhaps TRBD1 (5 bases). The CDR3 totals 15 residues. V was trimmed by 7 bases and J by 1 base, leaving 15 bases between them. CDR1 is KGHDR and CDR2 is SFDVKD in the germline V gene. The CDR3 protein is CATRDSSRGNTEAFF. In nucleotides, the CDR3 is TGTGCCACCAGAGACAGCTCCCGAGGGAACACTGAAGCTTTCTTT.

The gene calls are TRBV18 and TRBJ2-1, with 13 bases identical to TRBD2. The CDR3 is 20 amino acids. Germline lookup yields CDR1 KGHSH and CDR2 LQKENI. Losses at the gene ends were 5 bases for V and 4 bases for J; bases not matched to a gene: 17. The CDR3 sequence: CASSASGTSGNPLSYNEQFF. DNA of the CDR3: TGTGCCAGCTCAGCCTCCGGGACTAGCGGGAACCCCCTTTCTTACAATGAGCAGTTCTTC.

The J gene is TRBJ2-5, the V gene TRBV25-1; TRBD2 aligns across 9 bases. V lost 1 base, J lost 2 bases, and 11 bases stayed unmatched. The germline V gene encodes CDR1 MGHDK and CDR2 SYGVNS. The CDR3 spans 18 residues. This CDR3 reads CASSEFRVAGAQQETQYF. CDR3 coding DNA: TGTGCCAGCAGTGAATTCAGGGTAGCGGGGGCCCAACAAGAGACCCAGTACTTC. Using reference TRBV25-1 and TRBJ2-5 for the parts outside the CDR3, the full variable domain is EADIYQTPRYLVIGTGKKITLECSQTMGHDKMYWYQQDPGMELHLIHYSYGVNSTEKGDLSSESTVSRIRTEHFPLTLESARPSHTSQYLCASSEFRVAGAQQETQYFGPGTRLLVL.